This is a list of T cell receptor beta chains from one sample in a study of human T cells and chemical hapten exposure. TCRdb re-called the RACE reads with MiXCR, one entry per CDR3 protein. Of some 38,000 distinct CDR3 sequences in the sample, 7.6% were seen once. The material was whole blood, obtained in connection with sensitization to the hapten diphenylcyclopropenone (DPC). These receptors were obtained from a woman aged 50 to 60 with alopecia areata. Some clones in this sample may be carry-over from other donors' samples. Both conserved end residues are part of each CDR3. D genes are given only for firm matches. Clone size appears in some rows only: once, few, many, or a class for an expanded clone.

DNA: TGTGCCAGCAGTTTAAGGTGGAGTGAAAAACTGTTTTTT
CDR3: CASSLRWSEKLFF
J: TRBJ1-4
size: few
D: NA
V: TRBV28

DNA: TGTGCCAGCAGTTTAGTCAGCGGCGGAAGTGAGCAGTTCTTC
CDR3: CASSLVSGGSEQFF
J: TRBJ2-1
size: NA
D: NA
V: TRBV27

DNA: TGTGCCAGCAGCCCGGGACTAGCTCGGGATGAGCAGTTCTTC
CDR3: CASSPGLARDEQFF
J: TRBJ2-1
size: many
D: TRBD2
V: TRBV7-3

DNA: TGTGCCAGCAGTTTAGGGGGGAACACTGAAGCTTTCTTT
CDR3: CASSLGGNTEAFF
J: TRBJ1-1
size: many
D: NA
V: TRBV12-3/TRBV12-4

DNA: TGTGCCAGTAGACAGGGGGCTCTTCAGCCCCAGCATTTT
CDR3: CASRQGALQPQHF
J: TRBJ1-5
size: many
D: TRBD1
V: TRBV19

DNA: TGCGCCAGCAGCCAACAGACAGGGACGAACACTGAAGCTTTCTTT
CDR3: CASSQQTGTNTEAFF
J: TRBJ1-1
size: NA
D: TRBD1
V: TRBV5-1

DNA: TGTGCTAGTGGTTTGGCACCGGGAAACACTGAAGCTTTCTTT
CDR3: CASGLAPGNTEAFF
J: TRBJ1-1
size: NA
D: NA
V: TRBV12-5

DNA: TGCAGCGCCGAACAACCCGGGGAGCTGTTTTTT
CDR3: CSAEQPGELFF
J: TRBJ2-2
size: few
D: NA
V: TRBV29-1

DNA: TGTGCCAGCAGTGAACGCGGAGCCAGGGGGCTATTGCATGGCTACACCTTC
CDR3: CASSERGARGLLHGYTF
J: TRBJ1-2
size: many
D: TRBD1
V: TRBV25-1

DNA: TGTGCCAGCGTGTGGACCGGTAGCACAGATACGCAGTATTTT
CDR3: CASVWTGSTDTQYF
J: TRBJ2-3
size: many
D: NA
V: TRBV6-4

DNA: TGCGCCAGCAGCTTAGAAGGGACTAGCGGGTATACGCAGTATTTT
CDR3: CASSLEGTSGYTQYF
J: TRBJ2-3
size: many
D: TRBD2
V: TRBV5-1

DNA: TGTGCCAGCAGCTTTAGGACTAGCGGGAAGGAGACCCAGTACTTC
CDR3: CASSFRTSGKETQYF
J: TRBJ2-5
size: many
D: TRBD2
V: TRBV7-9

DNA: TGTGCCAGCAGTTACCCGCCGAGCACTGAAGCTTTCTTT
CDR3: CASSYPPSTEAFF
J: TRBJ1-1
size: many
D: NA
V: TRBV6-2/TRBV6-3

DNA: TGCAGCGTCTCGGGGGCGAATCAGCCCCAGCATTTT
CDR3: CSVSGANQPQHF
J: TRBJ1-5
size: many
D: NA
V: TRBV29-1

DNA: TGTGCCACCAGTGATCATGCGGGGACAGGCCCGAGGGCAGATACGCAGTATTTT
CDR3: CATSDHAGTGPRADTQYF
J: TRBJ2-3
size: many
D: TRBD1
V: TRBV24-1

DNA: TGTGCCAGCTCCCAATCCCCAAGCGGTTCTAGCGGGAAAACAAACATTCAGTACTTC
CDR3: CASSQSPSGSSGKTNIQYF
J: TRBJ2-4
size: many
D: TRBD2
V: TRBV18

DNA: TGCGCCAGCAGTCAAGGGCAGACCAACGGCTACACCTTC
CDR3: CASSQGQTNGYTF
J: TRBJ1-2
size: many
D: NA
V: TRBV23-1

DNA: TGCGCCAGCAGCTTGACAGGGCCGGGCACTGAAGCTTTCTTT
CDR3: CASSLTGPGTEAFF
J: TRBJ1-1
size: NA
D: NA
V: TRBV5-1

DNA: TGCGCCAGCAGCCCGTCTAGCACAGATACGCAGTATTTT
CDR3: CASSPSSTDTQYF
J: TRBJ2-3
size: NA
D: NA
V: TRBV4-3

DNA: TGTGCCAGCAGCCAAGATGCTGGGACGAGAGAGACCCAGTACTTC
CDR3: CASSQDAGTRETQYF
J: TRBJ2-5
size: few
D: NA
V: TRBV3-1

DNA: TGTGCCACCAGCGGGCCAAATTCGACTAGGCTTCCAAGCTCCTACAATGAGCAGTTCTTC
CDR3: CATSGPNSTRLPSSYNEQFF
J: TRBJ2-1
size: many
D: NA
V: TRBV15

DNA: TGCAGTGCTGGTACGGGGGCTGGGGGCAATCAGCCCCAGCATTTT
CDR3: CSAGTGAGGNQPQHF
J: TRBJ1-5
size: few
D: NA
V: TRBV20-1

DNA: TGTGCCAGCAGCGTAGGAGTTAGCGGGAAGGGGACAGATACGCAGTATTTT
CDR3: CASSVGVSGKGTDTQYF
J: TRBJ2-3
size: NA
D: TRBD2
V: TRBV9

DNA: TGTGCCAGCAGCTTAGTAGGGACTACTAATGAAAAACTGTTTTTT
CDR3: CASSLVGTTNEKLFF
J: TRBJ1-4
size: many
D: NA
V: TRBV7-2

DNA: TGTGCCAGCAGTTACAGCGTGAACACTGAAGCTTTCTTT
CDR3: CASSYSVNTEAFF
J: TRBJ1-1
size: many
D: NA
V: TRBV2

DNA: TGTGCCAGCAGCCAACAGGGGACCACAGATACGCAGTATTTT
CDR3: CASSQQGTTDTQYF
J: TRBJ2-3
size: few
D: TRBD1
V: TRBV11-2

DNA: TGCAGCGTTGAAGAGGAGGGTCAGCCCCAGCATTTT
CDR3: CSVEEEGQPQHF
J: TRBJ1-5
size: many
D: NA
V: TRBV29-1

DNA: TGCAGCGTACGGACAGGCCCTAATTCACCCCTCCACTTT
CDR3: CSVRTGPNSPLHF
J: TRBJ1-6
size: many
D: TRBD1
V: TRBV29-1

DNA: TGTGCCAGCTCACCACTGGGGACGACCCAAGAGACCCAGTACTTC
CDR3: CASSPLGTTQETQYF
J: TRBJ2-5
size: many
D: NA
V: TRBV18

DNA: TGTGCCAGCAGTAGAGGGGGCCTTAATTCACCCCTCCACTTT
CDR3: CASSRGGLNSPLHF
J: TRBJ1-6
size: many
D: TRBD1
V: TRBV28

DNA: TGCGCCAGCAGCTTAGGACAGGGGGGCCCTGGGGCCAACGTCCTGACTTTC
CDR3: CASSLGQGGPGANVLTF
J: TRBJ2-6
size: many
D: TRBD1
V: TRBV5-1

DNA: TGTGCCAGCAGCCACGGGGCAGGGAAGGCTGGGGCCAACGTCCTGACTTTC
CDR3: CASSHGAGKAGANVLTF
J: TRBJ2-6
size: NA
D: NA
V: TRBV6-2/TRBV6-3

DNA: TGTGCCAGCAGTTTAGGACTAGCGGGAGTGGTCGGGGAGCTGTTTTTT
CDR3: CASSLGLAGVVGELFF
J: TRBJ2-2
size: many
D: TRBD2
V: TRBV28

DNA: TGTGCCAGCTCACCACAATCGTCCCATGAGAACACTGAAGCTTTCTTT
CDR3: CASSPQSSHENTEAFF
J: TRBJ1-1
size: many
D: NA
V: TRBV18

DNA: TGTGCCAGCGACGACAGTCTTAACTATGGCTACACCTTC
CDR3: CASDDSLNYGYTF
J: TRBJ1-2
size: NA
D: NA
V: TRBV6-2/TRBV6-3

DNA: TGTGCCAGCAGCAAAGGGGATGGCGGGATTTCCAAAAACATTCAGTACTTC
CDR3: CASSKGDGGISKNIQYF
J: TRBJ2-4
size: many
D: NA
V: TRBV11-3

DNA: TGTGCCAGCTCATCCACAGGGGGGACTGAAGCTTTCTTT
CDR3: CASSSTGGTEAFF
J: TRBJ1-1
size: many
D: TRBD1
V: TRBV18

DNA: TGTGCCAGCTCACCATGGGCGGATTTCTCCTATGGCTACACCTTC
CDR3: CASSPWADFSYGYTF
J: TRBJ1-2
size: NA
D: NA
V: TRBV18

DNA: TGTGCCAGCAGCTCATGGGGGTCGGGGACAGGACACCTAGGGCAGTACTTC
CDR3: CASSSWGSGTGHLGQYF
J: TRBJ2-7
size: many
D: TRBD1
V: TRBV28